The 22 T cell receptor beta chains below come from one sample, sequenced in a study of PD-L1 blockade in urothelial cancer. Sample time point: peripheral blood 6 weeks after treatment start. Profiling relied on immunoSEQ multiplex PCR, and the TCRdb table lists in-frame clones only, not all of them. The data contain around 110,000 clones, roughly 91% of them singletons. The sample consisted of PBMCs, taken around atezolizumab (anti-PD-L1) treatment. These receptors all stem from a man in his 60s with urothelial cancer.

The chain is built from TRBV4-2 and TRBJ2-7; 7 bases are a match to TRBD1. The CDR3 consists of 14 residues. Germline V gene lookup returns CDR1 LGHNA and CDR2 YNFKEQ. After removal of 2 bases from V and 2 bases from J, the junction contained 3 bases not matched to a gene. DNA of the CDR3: TGTGCCAGCAGCCAACAGACAGGGCCCTACGAGCAGTACTTC. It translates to CASSQQTGPYEQYF.

The CDR3 region has the DNA TGTGCCAGCAGTCTCGGACAGGGAGGAGGCTACACCTTC. Its translation: CASSLGQGGGYTF. This chain joins TRBV27 and TRBJ1-2, with TRBD1 matching over 8 bases. The V segment lost 5 bases and the J segment 8 bases; nucleotides outside the gene matches: 7. The CDR3 sequence is 13 residues long. Germline CDR1 is MNHEY and CDR2 is SMNVEV (reference sequence).

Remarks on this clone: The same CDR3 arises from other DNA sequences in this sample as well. The chain's CDR3 is CASSPAGEAFF. CDR3 bases: TGTGCCAGCTCACCAGCCGGGGAAGCTTTCTTT. The chain employs TRBV18 and TRBJ1-1, with unresolved D. Trimming removed 2 bases at V and 8 bases at J, with 6 bases between. Germline CDR1 is KGHSH and CDR2 is LQKENI. This CDR3 comprises 11 residues.

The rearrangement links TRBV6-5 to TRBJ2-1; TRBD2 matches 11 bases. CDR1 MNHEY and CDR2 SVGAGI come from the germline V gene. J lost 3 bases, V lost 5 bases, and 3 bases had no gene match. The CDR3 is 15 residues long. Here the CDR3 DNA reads TGTGCCAGCAGTCCCCTAGCGGGAGGCTACAATGAGCAGTTCTTC. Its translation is CASSPLAGGYNEQFF.

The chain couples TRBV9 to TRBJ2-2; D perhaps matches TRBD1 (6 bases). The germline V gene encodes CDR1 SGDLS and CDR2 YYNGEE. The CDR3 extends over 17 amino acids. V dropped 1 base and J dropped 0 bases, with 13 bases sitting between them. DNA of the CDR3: TGTGCCAGCAGCGTACGTCTCGGGACAACGAACACCGGGGAGCTGTTTTTT. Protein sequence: CASSVRLGTTNTGELFF.

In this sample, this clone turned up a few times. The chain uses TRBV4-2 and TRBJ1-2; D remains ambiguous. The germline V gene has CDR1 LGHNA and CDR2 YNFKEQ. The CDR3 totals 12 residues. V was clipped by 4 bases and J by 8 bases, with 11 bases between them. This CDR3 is CASSPDRGGYTF. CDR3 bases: TGTGCCAGCAGCCCTGACCGAGGGGGCTACACCTTC.

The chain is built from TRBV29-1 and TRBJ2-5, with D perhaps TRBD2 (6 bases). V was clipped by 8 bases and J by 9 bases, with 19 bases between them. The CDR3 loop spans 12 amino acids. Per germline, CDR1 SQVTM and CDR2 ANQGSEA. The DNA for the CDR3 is TGCAGCCCCGGGACTCCGGGTGGGTCCCAGTACTTC. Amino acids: CSPGTPGGSQYF.

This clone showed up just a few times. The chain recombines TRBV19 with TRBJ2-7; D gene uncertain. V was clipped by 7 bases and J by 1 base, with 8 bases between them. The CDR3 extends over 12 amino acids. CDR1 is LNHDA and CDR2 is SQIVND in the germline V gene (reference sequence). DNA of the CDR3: TGTGCCAGTATCTCCCCGTCCTACGAGCAGTACTTC. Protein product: CASISPSYEQYF.

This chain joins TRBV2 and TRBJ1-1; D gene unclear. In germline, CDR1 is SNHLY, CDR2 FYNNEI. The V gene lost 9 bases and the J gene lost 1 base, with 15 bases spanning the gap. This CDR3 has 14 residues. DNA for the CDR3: TGTGCCAGGGGCTATGGTCCCCGGAACACTGAAGCTTTCTTT. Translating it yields CARGYGPRNTEAFF.

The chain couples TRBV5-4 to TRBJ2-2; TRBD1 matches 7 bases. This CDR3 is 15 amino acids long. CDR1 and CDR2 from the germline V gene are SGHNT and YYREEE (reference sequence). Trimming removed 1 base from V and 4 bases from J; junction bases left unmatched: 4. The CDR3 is CASSLIEGATGELFF. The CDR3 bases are TGTGCCAGCAGCTTGATAGAGGGGGCCACCGGGGAGCTGTTTTTT.

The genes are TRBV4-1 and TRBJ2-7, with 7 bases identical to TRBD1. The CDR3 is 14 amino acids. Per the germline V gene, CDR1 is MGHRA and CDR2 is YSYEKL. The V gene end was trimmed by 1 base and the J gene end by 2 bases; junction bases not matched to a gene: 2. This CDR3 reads CASSQGRGTYEQYF. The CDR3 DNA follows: TGCGCCAGCAGCCAAGGCAGGGGGACCTACGAGCAGTACTTC.

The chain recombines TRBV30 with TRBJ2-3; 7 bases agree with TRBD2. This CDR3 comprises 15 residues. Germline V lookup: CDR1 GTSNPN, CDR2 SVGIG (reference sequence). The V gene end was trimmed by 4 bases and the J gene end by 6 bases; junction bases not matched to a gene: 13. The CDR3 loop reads CAWTWGGTPSDTQYF. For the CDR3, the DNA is TGTGCCTGGACCTGGGGGGGGACCCCAAGCGATACGCAGTATTTT.

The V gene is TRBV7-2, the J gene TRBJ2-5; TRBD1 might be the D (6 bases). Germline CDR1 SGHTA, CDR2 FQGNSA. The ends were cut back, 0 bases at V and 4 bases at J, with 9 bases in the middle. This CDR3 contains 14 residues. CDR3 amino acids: CASSLAIRGETQYF. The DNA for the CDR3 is TGTGCCAGCAGCTTAGCCATCAGGGGAGAGACCCAGTACTTC.

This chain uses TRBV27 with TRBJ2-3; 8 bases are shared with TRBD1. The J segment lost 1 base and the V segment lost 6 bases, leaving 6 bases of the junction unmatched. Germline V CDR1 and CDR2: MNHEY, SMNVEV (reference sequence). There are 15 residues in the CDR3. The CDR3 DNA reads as TGTGCCAGCAGCAGGACAGGGTCCCGCACAGATACGCAGTATTTT. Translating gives CASSRTGSRTDTQYF.

The CDR3 reads CASSAKPGLPLFF. DNA of the CDR3: TGTGCCAGCAGCGCCAAGCCGGGACTTCCTCTGTTTTTT. The chain joins TRBV5-6 to TRBJ2-2, with a tentative D call TRBD2 (6 bases). The CDR3 totals 13 residues. V was cut by 4 bases and J by 14 bases, with 18 bases left in between. CDR1 is SGHDT and CDR2 is YYEEEE in the germline V gene.

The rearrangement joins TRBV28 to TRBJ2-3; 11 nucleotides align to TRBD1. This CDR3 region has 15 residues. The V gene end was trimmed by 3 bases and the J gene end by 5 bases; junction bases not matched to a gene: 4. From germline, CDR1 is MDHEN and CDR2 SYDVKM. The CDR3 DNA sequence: TGTGCCAGCAGTTTGGCCGGGACAGGGGGAGATACGCAGTATTTT. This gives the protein CASSLAGTGGDTQYF. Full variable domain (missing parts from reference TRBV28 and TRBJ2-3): DVKVTQSSRYLVKRTGEKVFLECVQDMDHENMFWYRQDPGLGLRLIYFSYDVKMKEKGDIPEGYSVSREKKERFSLILESASTNQTSMYLCASSLAGTGGDTQYFGPGTRLTVL.

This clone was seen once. The CDR3 DNA is TGTGCCAGCAGAGGGGAGGGCCTAGACAATGAGCAGTTCTTC. Amino acids: CASRGEGLDNEQFF. The chain uses TRBV28 and TRBJ2-1, with 7 bases lining up with TRBD2. J gave up 5 bases and V 6 bases, and 7 bases lay outside the gene matches. The CDR3 is 14 amino acids. The germline CDR1 and CDR2 sequences are MDHEN and SYDVKM. The full variable domain, in which reference TRBV28 and TRBJ2-1 provide the parts outside the CDR3, is DVKVTQSSRYLVKRTGEKVFLECVQDMDHENMFWYRQDPGLGLRLIYFSYDVKMKEKGDIPEGYSVSREKKERFSLILESASTNQTSMYLCASRGEGLDNEQFFGPGTRLTVL.

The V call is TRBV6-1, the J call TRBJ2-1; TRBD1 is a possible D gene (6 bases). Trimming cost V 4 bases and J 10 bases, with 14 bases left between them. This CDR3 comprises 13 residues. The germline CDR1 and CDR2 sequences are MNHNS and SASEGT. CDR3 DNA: TGTGCCAGCAGTGCAACTTACAGGGTCGAGCAGTTCTTC. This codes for CASSATYRVEQFF.

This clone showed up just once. The CDR3 DNA follows: TGTGCCAGTAGCGAGCAGGACAATCAGCCCCAGCATTTT. It is translated as CASSEQDNQPQHF. The chain employs TRBV19 and TRBJ1-5; D is ambiguous. V shed 6 bases and J shed 3 bases, with 9 bases lying between them. This CDR3 has 13 amino acids. Germline V gene lookup returns CDR1 LNHDA and CDR2 SQIVND (reference sequence).

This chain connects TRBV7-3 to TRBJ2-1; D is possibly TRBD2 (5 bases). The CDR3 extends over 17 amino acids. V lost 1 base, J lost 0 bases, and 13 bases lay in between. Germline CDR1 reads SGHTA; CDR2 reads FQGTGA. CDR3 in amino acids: CASSLRGGSYSYNEQFF. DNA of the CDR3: TGTGCCAGCAGCTTAAGAGGTGGGAGCTACTCCTACAATGAGCAGTTCTTC. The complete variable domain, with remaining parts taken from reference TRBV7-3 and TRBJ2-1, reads GAGVSQTPSNKVTEKGKYVELRCDPISGHTALYWYRQSLGQGPEFLIYFQGTGAADDSGLPNDRFFAVRPEGSVSTLKIQRTERGDSAVYLCASSLRGGSYSYNEQFFGPGTRLTVL.

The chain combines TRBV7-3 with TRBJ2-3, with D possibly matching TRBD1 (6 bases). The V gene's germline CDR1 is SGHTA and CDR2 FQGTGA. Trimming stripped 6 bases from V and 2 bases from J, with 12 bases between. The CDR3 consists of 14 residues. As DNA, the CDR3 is TGTGCCAGCAGTATCCAGGGGATCACAGATACGCAGTATTTT. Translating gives CASSIQGITDTQYF. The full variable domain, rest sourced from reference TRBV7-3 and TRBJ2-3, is GAGVSQTPSNKVTEKGKYVELRCDPISGHTALYWYRQSLGQGPEFLIYFQGTGAADDSGLPNDRFFAVRPEGSVSTLKIQRTERGDSAVYLCASSIQGITDTQYFGPGTRLTVL.

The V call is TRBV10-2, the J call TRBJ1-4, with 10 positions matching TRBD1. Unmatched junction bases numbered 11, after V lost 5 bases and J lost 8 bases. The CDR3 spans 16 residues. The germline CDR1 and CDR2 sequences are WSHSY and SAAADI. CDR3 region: CASSTLAGTGEEKLFF. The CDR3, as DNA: TGCGCCAGCAGTACTTTAGCCGGGACAGGGGAGGAAAAACTGTTTTTT.